This T cell receptor beta chain came from a study of cytomegalovirus exposure and HLA in healthy donors. Overall study findings and caveats: Cytomegalovirus association was listed for 164 TCR beta chains.

The V end lost 4 bases, the J end lost 0 bases, and 13 bases lay between the germline ends. Germline CDR1 reads LGHNA; CDR2 reads YNFKEQ. CDR3 length: 17 amino acids. Regarding this clone: The antigen remains undetermined.

The PCR had 60 Vbeta and 13 Jbeta primers. TCRdb's table, derived via immunoSEQ multiplex PCR, lists solely in-frame clones and lacks some. The sample has 130,000 to 150,000 clones, over 70% seen once. This TCR was sampled from a man aged 40-55 years in good health and CMV-seropositive. The sequenced material came from PBMCs. The chain is built from TRBV4-2 and TRBJ2-6; the D gene is possibly TRBD1 (6 bases). The CDR3 sequence: CASSLAGVSSGANVLTF. The CDR3 DNA follows: TGTGCCAGCAGCCTGGCAGGGGTGAGCTCTGGGGCCAACGTCCTGACTTTC.